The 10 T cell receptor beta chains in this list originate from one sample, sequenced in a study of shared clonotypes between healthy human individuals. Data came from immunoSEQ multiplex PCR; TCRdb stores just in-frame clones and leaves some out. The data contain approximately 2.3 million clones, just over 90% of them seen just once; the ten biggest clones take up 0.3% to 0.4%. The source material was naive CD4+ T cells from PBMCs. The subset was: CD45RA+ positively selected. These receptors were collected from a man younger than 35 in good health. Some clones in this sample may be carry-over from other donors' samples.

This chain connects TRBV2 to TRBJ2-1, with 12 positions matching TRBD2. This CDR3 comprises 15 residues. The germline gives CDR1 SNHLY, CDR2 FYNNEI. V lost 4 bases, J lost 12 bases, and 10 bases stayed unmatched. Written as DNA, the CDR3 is TGTGCCAGCAGTGTGGCTAGCGGGAGGGCCTTGACGCAGTTCTTC. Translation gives CASSVASGRALTQFF.

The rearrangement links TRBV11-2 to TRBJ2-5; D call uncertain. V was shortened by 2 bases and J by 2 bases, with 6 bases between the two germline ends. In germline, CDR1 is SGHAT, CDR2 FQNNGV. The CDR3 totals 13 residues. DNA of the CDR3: TGTGCCAGCAGCTTATCGACTCAAGAGACCCAGTACTTC. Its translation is CASSLSTQETQYF.

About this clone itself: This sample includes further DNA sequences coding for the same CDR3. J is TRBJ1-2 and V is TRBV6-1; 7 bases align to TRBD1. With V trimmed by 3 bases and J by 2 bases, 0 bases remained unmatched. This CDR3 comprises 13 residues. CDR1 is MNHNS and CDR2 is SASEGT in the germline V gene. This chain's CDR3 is CASSETGNYGYTF. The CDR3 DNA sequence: TGTGCCAGCAGTGAGACAGGGAACTATGGCTACACCTTC.

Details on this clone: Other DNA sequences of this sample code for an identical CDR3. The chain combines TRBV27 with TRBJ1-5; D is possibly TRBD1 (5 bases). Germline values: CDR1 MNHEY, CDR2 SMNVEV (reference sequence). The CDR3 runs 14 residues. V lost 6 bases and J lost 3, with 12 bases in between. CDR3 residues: CASSRDRSNQPQHF. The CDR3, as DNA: TGTGCCAGCAGCCGGGACCGTTCCAATCAGCCCCAGCATTTT.

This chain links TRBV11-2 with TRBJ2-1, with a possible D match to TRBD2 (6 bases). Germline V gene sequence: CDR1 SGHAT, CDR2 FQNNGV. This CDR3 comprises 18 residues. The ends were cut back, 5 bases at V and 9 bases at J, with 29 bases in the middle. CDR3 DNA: TGTGCCAGCAGCGCCGAGGCTTGGGGACTTCAAACTGGCAGTGAGCAGTTCTTC. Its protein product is CASSAEAWGLQTGSEQFF.

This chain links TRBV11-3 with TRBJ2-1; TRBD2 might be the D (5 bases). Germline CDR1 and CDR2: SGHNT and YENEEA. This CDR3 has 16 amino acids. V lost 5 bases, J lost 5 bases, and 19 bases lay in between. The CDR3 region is CASSPAGSAINNEQFF. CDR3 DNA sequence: TGTGCCAGCAGCCCCGCGGGTAGCGCCATTAACAATGAGCAGTTCTTC.

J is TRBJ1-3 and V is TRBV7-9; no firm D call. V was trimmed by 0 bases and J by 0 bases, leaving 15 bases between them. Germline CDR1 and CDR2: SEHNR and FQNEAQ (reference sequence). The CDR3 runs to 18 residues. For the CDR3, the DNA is TGTGCCAGCAGCTTAGCTCAAGGACCTTGGAGCTCTGGAAACACCATATATTTT. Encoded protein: CASSLAQGPWSSGNTIYF.

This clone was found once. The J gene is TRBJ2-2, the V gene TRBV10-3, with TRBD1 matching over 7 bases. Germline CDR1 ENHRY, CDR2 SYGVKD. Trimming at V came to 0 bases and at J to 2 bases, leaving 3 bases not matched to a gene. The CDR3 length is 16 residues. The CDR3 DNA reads TGTGCCATCAGTGAGTCTGGGACAGCCAACACCGGGGAGCTGTTTTTT. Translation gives CAISESGTANTGELFF.

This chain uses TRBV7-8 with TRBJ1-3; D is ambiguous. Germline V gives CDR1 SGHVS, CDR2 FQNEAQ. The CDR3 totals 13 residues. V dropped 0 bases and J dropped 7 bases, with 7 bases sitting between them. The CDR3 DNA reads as TGTGCCAGCAGCTTAGCGGCGTGGAACACCATATATTTT. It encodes CASSLAAWNTIYF. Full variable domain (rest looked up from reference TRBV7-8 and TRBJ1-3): GAGVSQSPRYKVAKRGQDVALRCDPISGHVSLFWYQQALGQGPEFLTYFQNEAQLDKSGLPSDRFFAERPEGSVSTLKIQRTQQEDSAVYLCASSLAAWNTIYFGEGSWLTVV.

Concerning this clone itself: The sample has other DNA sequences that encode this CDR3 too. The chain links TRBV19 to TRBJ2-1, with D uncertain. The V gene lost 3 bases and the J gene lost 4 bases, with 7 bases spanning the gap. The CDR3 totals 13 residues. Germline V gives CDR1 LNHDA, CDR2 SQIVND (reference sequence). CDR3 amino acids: CASSIGVYNEQFF. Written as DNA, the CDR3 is TGTGCCAGTAGTATTGGGGTTTACAATGAGCAGTTCTTC.